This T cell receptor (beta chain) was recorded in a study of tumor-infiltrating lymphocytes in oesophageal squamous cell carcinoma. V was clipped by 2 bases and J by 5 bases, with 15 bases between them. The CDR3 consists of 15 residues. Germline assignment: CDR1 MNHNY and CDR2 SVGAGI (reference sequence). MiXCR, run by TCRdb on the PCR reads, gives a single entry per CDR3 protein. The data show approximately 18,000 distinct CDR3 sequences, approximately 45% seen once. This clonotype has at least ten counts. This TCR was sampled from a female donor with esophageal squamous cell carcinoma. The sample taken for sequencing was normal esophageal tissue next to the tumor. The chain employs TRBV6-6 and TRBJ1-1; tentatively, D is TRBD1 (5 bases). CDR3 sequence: CASSYGAAPRTEAFF. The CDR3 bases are TGTGCCAGCAGTTACGGGGCGGCTCCACGGACTGAAGCTTTCTTT.